This TCR beta chain was identified during a study of radiation and T cells in renal cell carcinoma (dated by TCRdb to between 2020 and 2021). Notes on the research overall: Samples came from a clinical trial, in which primary renal cell carcinomas received 15 Gy stereotactic body radiation therapy followed by nephrectomy 4 weeks later. TCR beta sequencing covered some 55 samples in total, comprising about 26 tumors and approximately 27 peripheral blood samples. Across all 53 samples, 3,800,000 or so unique CDR3 nucleotide sequences encoding around 2.8 million unique CDR3 amino acid sequences were identified.

Study-level results and caveats: Because the trial had a single-armed design, the trial could not examine how radiation dose or scheduling affected the TCR repertoire. An increase in top tumor clonotypes in blood was observed from baseline to 2 weeks post-radiation, followed by contraction by 4 weeks, which was taken to suggest transient expansion of tumor-resident clones. Tracking of blood repertoire dynamics stopped at less than five weeks after treatment, with no follow-up past that point. Because pretreatment tumor biopsies were not available, the study could not determine whether clonotypes were already present within the tumor at baseline.

With regard to this clone: Its antigen is still unknown. No qualities accompany the bases; no much larger clone lies one base away.

Including the terminal cysteine and phenylalanine, the CDR3 comprises 11 residues. Only the CDR3 part of the read is kept: 33 bases, read in frame from the first base. CDR1 and CDR2 are read off the germline V gene as MNHEY and SVGAGI. The trim is 7 bases for V and 7 bases for J, with a gap of 10 bases between the germline ends. The immunoSEQ kit was used, according to the manufacturer's recommendations, to generate TCR beta libraries from genomic DNA. Library preparation used a first multiplex PCR with proprietary primers, then a second PCR adding unique barcodes, with bead cleanups after each round. A positive control reaction and a negative control reaction, both provided in the kit, were run with every batch of samples. The final libraries were assessed on an Agilent 4200 TapeStation D1000 ScreenTape, pooled by volume, and quantified by qPCR. Sequencing was performed on an Illumina NextSeq500 with a MidOutput 150-cycle cartridge, and 156 Read1 and 15 Index1 cycles were run with kit custom primers. The pooled library was loaded at about 1 pM, and roughly 20% PhiX control was spiked in. The published analysis was carried out like this. Vendor-processed data were analyzed in R, and a clonotype was defined as all T cells sharing the same CDR3 nucleotide sequence. In the clone abundance analyses, frequencies were normalized to the 10,000 most abundant clones in each sample. Public T cell clones, which averaged fewer than five per sample, were removed prior to analysis. Tumor-enriched and baseline blood-enriched clonotypes were defined by at least a 32-fold difference in abundance between compartments. A beta-binomial differential abundance model was applied to find clonotypes that expanded or contracted between blood time points. Tumor-blood repertoire similarity was measured with the Baroni-Urbani and Buser coefficient, and groups were compared using two-tailed Wilcoxon tests in R. The table comes from immuneACCESS by way of TCRdb, which keeps in-frame sequences with V and J called. Part of the clones is missing from these tables; in studies checked, under half for an unresolved V gene and the rest for unknown reasons. V and J calls and clone size come straight from that table; D and trimming were deduced from the DNA. Across this sample there are 45,000 or so clones, with roughly four fifths seen only once. The ten largest clones add up to 30% to 35% of the sample.

The intended sense of this specimen's time point label: baseline pretreatment blood. The treatment or condition label, as the study defines it: 15 Gy SBRT to primary tumor, nephrectomy 4 weeks later. To follow tumor-enriched clonotypes, peripheral blood was collected serially from radiation-treated patients at baseline and again at 2 weeks and 4 weeks after SBRT. Every patient's renal cell carcinoma showed clear cell pathology. Genomic DNA for TCR sequencing was prepared using the QIAamp DNA Blood Mini Kit (Qiagen). Samples were included in the analyses only if all quality control checks were passed.

The chain links TRBV6-5 with TRBJ1-2; the D gene lacks a confident call. The source was blood, collected from a patient whose treatment included radiotherapy and nephrectomy. This TCR derives from a woman aged 65 to 85 with renal cell carcinoma. The DNA reads as follows: TGTGCCAGCACCGGCGGTTTTGGCTACACCTTC. This encodes CASTGGFGYTF.